Listed below are T cell receptor beta chains from one sample, sequenced in a study of metastatic and nonmetastatic thyroid tumors. TCRdb called clones again from the PCR reads with MiXCR. The sample records 4,000 to 5,000 clones, roughly 28% being singletons. Sequenced sample: adjacent normal tissue. The receptors shown here come from a female donor with papillary thyroid cancer or a benign thyroid nodule (not recorded which). Some clones in this sample may be carry-over from other donors' samples. Both conserved end residues are part of each CDR3. The order of the fields is CDR3 DNA, CDR3 protein, clone size, D gene, J gene, V gene. A D gene is named only where the DNA matches it firmly. Clone size is not always given. Where it is, it says once, few, many or a class for expanded clones.

CDR3 DNA: TGTGCCAGCAGCTTGGGGTATCAGTGGATGTGGACCGGGGAGCTGTTTTTT
CDR3 protein: CASSLGYQWMWTGELFF
clone size: .
D gene: .
J gene: TRBJ2-2
V gene: TRBV5-4

CDR3 DNA: TGTGCCAGTAGTCATAACGGGAGTGGGACCCCAGATACGCAGTATTTT
CDR3 protein: CASSHNGSGTPDTQYF
clone size: .
D gene: .
J gene: TRBJ2-3
V gene: TRBV19

CDR3 DNA: TGTGCCAGCGAGTCCGGGACTAGCGGGAGGTTCTCTGGGGCCAACGTCCTGACTTTC
CDR3 protein: CASESGTSGRFSGANVLTF
clone size: .
D gene: TRBD2
J gene: TRBJ2-6
V gene: TRBV2

CDR3 DNA: TGTGCCAGCAGCGGTAGTCTAGAAGCTTTCTTT
CDR3 protein: CASSGSLEAFF
clone size: few
D gene: .
J gene: TRBJ1-1
V gene: TRBV7-9

CDR3 DNA: TGTGCCACCGGCGCCGGGGAGCTGTTTTTT
CDR3 protein: CATGAGELFF
clone size: few
D gene: .
J gene: TRBJ2-2
V gene: TRBV6-1

CDR3 DNA: TGTGCCAGTAGTATAGGGGGAAGTCAGCCCCAGCATTTT
CDR3 protein: CASSIGGSQPQHF
clone size: few
D gene: .
J gene: TRBJ1-5
V gene: TRBV19

CDR3 DNA: TGTGCCGGCGGACCAGCAACTAATGAAAAACTGTTTTTT
CDR3 protein: CAGGPATNEKLFF
clone size: few
D gene: .
J gene: TRBJ1-4
V gene: TRBV6-1

CDR3 DNA: TGTGCCAGCAGCCAAGAGGGGATTCTCTCCTACGAGCAGTACTTC
CDR3 protein: CASSQEGILSYEQYF
clone size: .
D gene: .
J gene: TRBJ2-7
V gene: TRBV3-1

CDR3 DNA: TGCAGTGCTAGGTCCCGGGAGTCCTATAATTCACCCCTCCACTTT
CDR3 protein: CSARSRESYNSPLHF
clone size: .
D gene: .
J gene: TRBJ1-6
V gene: TRBV20-1

CDR3 DNA: TGTGCCAGCCGATCATGGCCCCGGGGCGAGCAGTACTTC
CDR3 protein: CASRSWPRGEQYF
clone size: .
D gene: .
J gene: TRBJ2-7
V gene: TRBV27

CDR3 DNA: TGTGCCAGCAGGCCACCGGGACTAGCAGCCGGCTACGAGCAGTACTTC
CDR3 protein: CASRPPGLAAGYEQYF
clone size: large
D gene: TRBD2
J gene: TRBJ2-7
V gene: TRBV28

CDR3 DNA: TGTGCCAGCAGCACACGACAGGGAACACACACAGATACGCAGTATTTT
CDR3 protein: CASSTRQGTHTDTQYF
clone size: .
D gene: TRBD1
J gene: TRBJ2-3
V gene: TRBV4-2

CDR3 DNA: TGTGCCAGCAGCGTAACTAGCGGAACCTACGAGCAGTACTTC
CDR3 protein: CASSVTSGTYEQYF
clone size: .
D gene: TRBD2
J gene: TRBJ2-7
V gene: TRBV9

CDR3 DNA: TGTGCCAGCAGCTACGGCGGGGCAGATACGCAGTATTTT
CDR3 protein: CASSYGGADTQYF
clone size: .
D gene: .
J gene: TRBJ2-3
V gene: TRBV7-2

CDR3 DNA: TGTGCCAGTGCCTATTTGGGACTAGCGGGGGGTAATGAGCAGTTCTTC
CDR3 protein: CASAYLGLAGGNEQFF
clone size: medium-sized
D gene: TRBD2
J gene: TRBJ2-1
V gene: TRBV19

CDR3 DNA: TGTGCCAGCAGCTTACTAGTGAATACGCAGTATTTT
CDR3 protein: CASSLLVNTQYF
clone size: few
D gene: .
J gene: TRBJ2-3
V gene: TRBV7-2

CDR3 DNA: TGCGCCAGCAGCTCTACTAGCGGGAGGGCCTCCTACAATGAGCAGTTCTTC
CDR3 protein: CASSSTSGRASYNEQFF
clone size: medium-sized
D gene: TRBD2
J gene: TRBJ2-1
V gene: TRBV5-1

CDR3 DNA: TGTGCCAGCAGCTTAGTGGGGACAGGGGAAGAGCAGTACTTC
CDR3 protein: CASSLVGTGEEQYF
clone size: few
D gene: TRBD1
J gene: TRBJ2-7
V gene: TRBV7-9

CDR3 DNA: TGCGCCAGCAGCATTGGACAGGGGGCTTACGAGCAGTACTTC
CDR3 protein: CASSIGQGAYEQYF
clone size: few
D gene: TRBD1
J gene: TRBJ2-7
V gene: TRBV5-1

CDR3 DNA: TGTGCCAGCCAGGCGGGAGCACAAGAGACCCAGTACTTC
CDR3 protein: CASQAGAQETQYF
clone size: .
D gene: TRBD2
J gene: TRBJ2-5
V gene: TRBV6-1

CDR3 DNA: TGTGCCAGCAGCCAAGATTCAAGGGAGACCCAGTACTTC
CDR3 protein: CASSQDSRETQYF
clone size: many
D gene: .
J gene: TRBJ2-5
V gene: TRBV4-2

CDR3 DNA: TGTGCCAGCACCGGACGGAGGACAGGCTACACCTTC
CDR3 protein: CASTGRRTGYTF
clone size: large
D gene: .
J gene: TRBJ1-2
V gene: TRBV12-3/TRBV12-4

CDR3 DNA: TGTGCCAGTAGCGACTGGCTCCGGAGCTCCTGCAATGAGCAGTTCTTC
CDR3 protein: CASSDWLRSSCNEQFF
clone size: .
D gene: .
J gene: TRBJ2-1
V gene: TRBV19

CDR3 DNA: TGTGCCAGCAGTTATGGGACTAGCGGGGTTTTGAGCACAGATACGCAGTATTTT
CDR3 protein: CASSYGTSGVLSTDTQYF
clone size: .
D gene: TRBD2
J gene: TRBJ2-3
V gene: TRBV28